The clone carrying this T cell receptor (beta chain) was recorded only once. Its cognate antigen is unknown. Adolescents were screened for latent TB by skin test and IGRA. This sample stems from a study of T cells in tuberculosis. Germline lookup yields CDR1 SGHNT and CDR2 YYREEE (reference sequence). V gave up 3 bases and J gave up 9 bases; unmatched junction bases: 9. The CDR3 contains 14 residues. Regarding the study as a whole: Smaller alpha distances in active tuberculosis partly reflected shorter CDR3-alpha lengths.

Sequencing used immunoSEQ multiplex PCR; TCRdb keeps in-frame clones, though not all of them. Here the sample spans some 25,000 clones, over 95% being singletons. The TCR comes from a donor under 30 with latent tuberculosis or without tuberculosis infection. Sequenced material: PBMCs. The V call is TRBV5-4, the J call TRBJ1-1; 9 bases agree with TRBD1. CDR3 sequence: CASSSQDRGFQAFF. The CDR3 DNA follows: TGTGCCAGCAGCTCCCAGGACAGGGGTTTTCAAGCTTTCTTT.